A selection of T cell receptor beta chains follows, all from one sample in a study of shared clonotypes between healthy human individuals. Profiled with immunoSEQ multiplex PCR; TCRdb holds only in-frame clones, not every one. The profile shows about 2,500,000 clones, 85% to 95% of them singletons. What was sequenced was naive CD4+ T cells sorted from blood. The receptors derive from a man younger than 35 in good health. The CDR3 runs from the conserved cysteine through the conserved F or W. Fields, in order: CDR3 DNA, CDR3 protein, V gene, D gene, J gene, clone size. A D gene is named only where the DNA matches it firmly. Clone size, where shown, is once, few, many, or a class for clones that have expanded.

DNA: TGTGCCAGTAGTAATGAGTTTGGGGGGCTGGGCAATCAGCCCCAGCATTTT
CDR3: CASSNEFGGLGNQPQHF
V: TRBV19
D: .
J: TRBJ1-5
size: .

DNA: TGTGCCATCAGTGGACTAGCGGGGGGTCTGGGCACCGGGGAGCTGTTTTTT
CDR3: CAISGLAGGLGTGELFF
V: TRBV10-3
D: TRBD2
J: TRBJ2-2
size: .

DNA: TGTGCCAGCAGCGCCCAATCGTCTAGATTCAGCTCCTACAATGAGCAGTTCTTC
CDR3: CASSAQSSRFSSYNEQFF
V: TRBV11-2
D: .
J: TRBJ2-1
size: .

DNA: TGTGCCAGCTCAAGAACAACAGGGGTCGGATCCTACAATGAGCAGTTCTTC
CDR3: CASSRTTGVGSYNEQFF
V: TRBV18
D: TRBD1
J: TRBJ2-1
size: .

DNA: TGTGCCACCAGTCCGGACAGGAACTATGGCTACACCTTC
CDR3: CATSPDRNYGYTF
V: TRBV15
D: TRBD1
J: TRBJ1-2
size: .

DNA: TGTGCCAGCAGCCCCGGGTTGGCCAAACTGTTTTTT
CDR3: CASSPGLAKLFF
V: TRBV14
D: .
J: TRBJ1-4
size: few

DNA: TGTGCCAGCAGCTTAGTTTACGGGACGGCTAACAATCAGCCCCAGCATTTT
CDR3: CASSLVYGTANNQPQHF
V: TRBV7-9
D: .
J: TRBJ1-5
size: .

DNA: TGCGCCAGCAGCTTGGGGAGTAGCAGGGGGCGGCCGACGCAGTATTTT
CDR3: CASSLGSSRGRPTQYF
V: TRBV5-1
D: TRBD1
J: TRBJ2-3
size: .

DNA: TGTGCCAGCAGTTCGGGCCTAAATGCCAATGAGCAGTTCTTC
CDR3: CASSSGLNANEQFF
V: TRBV6-5
D: .
J: TRBJ2-1
size: .

DNA: TGTGCCAGCTCACCACCGGACGCTGCAACCTACGAGCAGTACTTC
CDR3: CASSPPDAATYEQYF
V: TRBV18
D: .
J: TRBJ2-7
size: .

DNA: TGTGCCAGCTCACCACCGGGGGCTCTAACCTACGAGCAGTACTTC
CDR3: CASSPPGALTYEQYF
V: TRBV18
D: .
J: TRBJ2-7
size: .

DNA: TGTGCCAGCAGTGAACTAGGGTTAGGTAATGAAAAACTGTTTTTT
CDR3: CASSELGLGNEKLFF
V: TRBV6-1
D: .
J: TRBJ1-4
size: .

DNA: TGCGCCAGCAGCCGACTACTAATCAATGAGCAGTTCTTC
CDR3: CASSRLLINEQFF
V: TRBV4-1
D: .
J: TRBJ2-1
size: .

DNA: TGCGCCAGCAGCTTAGGTCTAGCGGGAGGATTCTCCTACAATGAGCAGTTCTTC
CDR3: CASSLGLAGGFSYNEQFF
V: TRBV5-1
D: TRBD2
J: TRBJ2-1
size: .

DNA: TGTGCCAGCAGGGGGGCAGGGTCGCAGATAGACGAGCAGTACTTC
CDR3: CASRGAGSQIDEQYF
V: TRBV25-1
D: .
J: TRBJ2-7
size: .

DNA: TGTGCCACCATACGCGGAGGGGGACAAGAGACCCAGTACTTC
CDR3: CATIRGGGQETQYF
V: TRBV15
D: .
J: TRBJ2-5
size: once

DNA: TGCGCCAGCAGCCCCGGGACTAGCGGGGGGGGTGAGACCCAGTACTTC
CDR3: CASSPGTSGGGETQYF
V: TRBV4-1
D: TRBD2
J: TRBJ2-5
size: .

DNA: TGCGCCAGCAGTGACCCTAGCGGGGGGGCCGGAGATACGCAGTATTTT
CDR3: CASSDPSGGAGDTQYF
V: TRBV10-2
D: TRBD2
J: TRBJ2-3
size: .

DNA: TGTGCCAGTAGTACGGGAGGGGCAACCAATCAGCCCCAGCATTTT
CDR3: CASSTGGATNQPQHF
V: TRBV19
D: .
J: TRBJ1-5
size: .

DNA: TGTGCCAGCAGTTACAGGCCAGGGCGTACCACCGGGGAGCTGTTTTTT
CDR3: CASSYRPGRTTGELFF
V: TRBV6-6
D: .
J: TRBJ2-2
size: .

DNA: TGTGCCAGCAGCTCGGGACAGTCTAGCAATCAGCCCCAGCATTTT
CDR3: CASSSGQSSNQPQHF
V: TRBV5-6
D: TRBD1
J: TRBJ1-5
size: .

DNA: TGCGCCAGCAGTGATGGGGGATGGAACACTGAAGCTTTCTTT
CDR3: CASSDGGWNTEAFF
V: TRBV10-1
D: .
J: TRBJ1-1
size: .

DNA: TGTGCCAGTAGAAATCGGGGGGCAGGGAGTCCCGATGAGCAGTTCTTC
CDR3: CASRNRGAGSPDEQFF
V: TRBV19
D: .
J: TRBJ2-1
size: .

DNA: TGTGCCAGCAGCTTAGCGTCCGGACTAGGCTGGGTTGCAGAGACCCAGTACTTC
CDR3: CASSLASGLGWVAETQYF
V: TRBV7-8
D: TRBD2
J: TRBJ2-5
size: once

DNA: TGTGCCAGCAGTGTTCAGCGCCTCCCACCCTACAATGAGCAGTTCTTC
CDR3: CASSVQRLPPYNEQFF
V: TRBV2
D: .
J: TRBJ2-1
size: .

DNA: TGTGCCAGCAGCTTGGATTGGGAGAATTCACCCCTCCACTTT
CDR3: CASSLDWENSPLHF
V: TRBV5-4
D: .
J: TRBJ1-6
size: .

DNA: TGTGCCAGCAGCTTAGGTGGACAGGGGTACACTGAAGCTTTCTTT
CDR3: CASSLGGQGYTEAFF
V: TRBV11-2
D: TRBD1
J: TRBJ1-1
size: .

DNA: TGCGCCAGCAGCCGAGCCGGGACAGCGAGCACCGGGGAGCTGTTTTTT
CDR3: CASSRAGTASTGELFF
V: TRBV4-3
D: TRBD1
J: TRBJ2-2
size: .

DNA: TGTGCCAGCAGCCAAGATTTGCTTGCTGGGACTAGCACAGATACGCAGTATTTT
CDR3: CASSQDLLAGTSTDTQYF
V: TRBV4-2
D: .
J: TRBJ2-3
size: .

DNA: TGCGCCAGCAGCTTGGGCGGGGGCTACAATGAGCAGTTCTTC
CDR3: CASSLGGGYNEQFF
V: TRBV5-1
D: TRBD2
J: TRBJ2-1
size: .

DNA: TGTGCCAGCAGTGTACCCTACAGGGGGACCAATCAGCCCCAGCATTTT
CDR3: CASSVPYRGTNQPQHF
V: TRBV6-1
D: TRBD1
J: TRBJ1-5
size: .

DNA: TGTGCCAGCCGACTAGCGGGAGCGAATGAGCAGTTCTTC
CDR3: CASRLAGANEQFF
V: TRBV19
D: TRBD2
J: TRBJ2-1
size: .

DNA: TGCGCCAGCAGCCAAGCCATATTGGACTATGGCTACACCTTC
CDR3: CASSQAILDYGYTF
V: TRBV4-3
D: .
J: TRBJ1-2
size: .

DNA: TGTGCCAGTCAGAAGACAGGGGGCTCCTACGAGCAGTACTTC
CDR3: CASQKTGGSYEQYF
V: TRBV25-1
D: TRBD1
J: TRBJ2-7
size: .

DNA: TGTGCCAGCAGCTGGTCAATTATGAACACTGAAGCTTTCTTT
CDR3: CASSWSIMNTEAFF
V: TRBV11-2
D: .
J: TRBJ1-1
size: .

DNA: TGTGCCAGTAGTATAGGGGGGGTTCAGCCCCAGCATTTT
CDR3: CASSIGGVQPQHF
V: TRBV19
D: .
J: TRBJ1-5
size: .

DNA: TGTGCCAGCTCCCGAAGGGGTCCCCAAGAGACCCAGTACTTC
CDR3: CASSRRGPQETQYF
V: TRBV27
D: .
J: TRBJ2-5
size: .

DNA: TGCGCCAGCAGCTTGGGTCCGGCAGGAGCTAACTATGGCTACACCTTC
CDR3: CASSLGPAGANYGYTF
V: TRBV5-1
D: .
J: TRBJ1-2
size: .

DNA: TGTGCCAGCAGCTCCAGGACTAGCCGGGACCAAGAGACCCAGTACTTC
CDR3: CASSSRTSRDQETQYF
V: TRBV7-2
D: TRBD2
J: TRBJ2-5
size: .

DNA: TGTGCTAGTGGAAGCGGAGTCCCTTACGAGCAGTACTTC
CDR3: CASGSGVPYEQYF
V: TRBV12-5
D: .
J: TRBJ2-7
size: .

DNA: TGCGCCAGCAGCATCTCAATCGACTGGCAAGAGACCCAGTACTTC
CDR3: CASSISIDWQETQYF
V: TRBV5-1
D: .
J: TRBJ2-5
size: .

DNA: TGCGCCAGCAGCCGGGGCGGGGGTGACGGTTCACCCCTCCACTTT
CDR3: CASSRGGGDGSPLHF
V: TRBV5-1
D: .
J: TRBJ1-6
size: .

DNA: TGTGCCAGCAGTCCCGGGACAAAGAACACCGGGGAGCTGTTTTTT
CDR3: CASSPGTKNTGELFF
V: TRBV11-2
D: .
J: TRBJ2-2
size: .

DNA: TGTGCCAGCAGTGATAAGGGTGTCGCTGAAGCTTTCTTT
CDR3: CASSDKGVAEAFF
V: TRBV6-1
D: .
J: TRBJ1-1
size: .

DNA: TGTGCCAGCAGCCTGGCGGTGAATAGCAATCAGCCCCAGCATTTT
CDR3: CASSLAVNSNQPQHF
V: TRBV6-5
D: .
J: TRBJ1-5
size: .

DNA: TGTGCCTGGAGTCAGGGCCTCAACTATGGCTACACCTTC
CDR3: CAWSQGLNYGYTF
V: TRBV30
D: .
J: TRBJ1-2
size: .

DNA: TGTGCCAGCAGCTCTGACAGGGGGCTTTATGGCTACACCTTC
CDR3: CASSSDRGLYGYTF
V: TRBV5-5
D: TRBD1
J: TRBJ1-2
size: .

DNA: TGCGCCAGCAGTGAAGCCCTCTCCTACGAGCAGTACTTC
CDR3: CASSEALSYEQYF
V: TRBV10-1
D: .
J: TRBJ2-7
size: once

DNA: TGCGCCAGCAGCTTGTTAGGTGTTCCGGGGGCGGCCTACGAGCAGTACTTC
CDR3: CASSLLGVPGAAYEQYF
V: TRBV5-1
D: .
J: TRBJ2-7
size: .

DNA: TGTGCCAGCGAAACCGGGACAAAAGATGGCTACACCTTC
CDR3: CASETGTKDGYTF
V: TRBV2
D: .
J: TRBJ1-2
size: .

DNA: TGCGCCAGCAGCCCGCAGACAGTTTGGGGAGAGACCCAGTACTTC
CDR3: CASSPQTVWGETQYF
V: TRBV5-1
D: .
J: TRBJ2-5
size: .

DNA: TGTGCCAGCAGTAGCGCTAGCGGGGCGAACACCGGGGAGCTGTTTTTT
CDR3: CASSSASGANTGELFF
V: TRBV5-4
D: TRBD2
J: TRBJ2-2
size: .

DNA: TGTGCCAGCAGTTCGCCGGGTGGCTACACCTTC
CDR3: CASSSPGGYTF
V: TRBV6-5
D: .
J: TRBJ1-2
size: .

DNA: TGTGCCAGCAGTGGTCACCGCTCTGGAAACACCATATATTTT
CDR3: CASSGHRSGNTIYF
V: TRBV6-1
D: .
J: TRBJ1-3
size: once

DNA: TGTGCCAGCTCACCCCAGAGCGGGAGTGTCGGTGAGCAGTTCTTC
CDR3: CASSPQSGSVGEQFF
V: TRBV18
D: TRBD2
J: TRBJ2-1
size: .